Included here is one TCR beta chain sequence, with context. Its antigen is unidentified. Assay used: immunoSEQ multiplex PCR; TCRdb lists only in-frame clones, some missing. The sample holds under 50,000 clones, 65% to 80% seen once. This record belongs to a study of OX40 agonist ivuxolimab in advanced cancers. Across the whole study: Antecedent anti-PD-1, anti-PD-L1 or anti-CTLA-4 therapy was permissible, with roughly 36% having received some. Study-wide results and caveats: CD8+ T cells averaged more expanded clones than CD4+. Certain nonresponders additionally had low normalized T-cell clonal expansion. The specificity for antigen of the expanded peripheral T cells was not determined.

The CDR3 has 15 amino acids. CDR1 and CDR2 (germline): SGHNT, YYREEE (reference sequence). Trimming pared 0 bases from V and 7 bases from J, leaving 16 bases between. The chain employs TRBV5-4 and TRBJ1-1; TRBD1 is a possible D gene (5 bases). The sequencing used CD4+ or CD8+ T cells sorted from blood, collected in a trial of the OX40 agonist ivuxolimab. This clonotype was obtained from an adult with an advanced solid tumor such as melanoma, head and neck, liver or kidney cancer. The chain's CDR3 is CASSLGREGSFEAFF. DNA for the CDR3: TGTGCCAGCAGCTTGGGGCGTGAGGGGTCCTTTGAAGCTTTCTTT. Full variable domain (outside the CDR3, taken from reference TRBV5-4 and TRBJ1-1): ETGVTQSPTHLIKTRGQQVTLRCSSQSGHNTVSWYQQALGQGPQFIFQYYREEENGRGNFPPRFSGLQFPNYSSELNVNALELDDSALYLCASSLGREGSFEAFFGQGTRLTVV.